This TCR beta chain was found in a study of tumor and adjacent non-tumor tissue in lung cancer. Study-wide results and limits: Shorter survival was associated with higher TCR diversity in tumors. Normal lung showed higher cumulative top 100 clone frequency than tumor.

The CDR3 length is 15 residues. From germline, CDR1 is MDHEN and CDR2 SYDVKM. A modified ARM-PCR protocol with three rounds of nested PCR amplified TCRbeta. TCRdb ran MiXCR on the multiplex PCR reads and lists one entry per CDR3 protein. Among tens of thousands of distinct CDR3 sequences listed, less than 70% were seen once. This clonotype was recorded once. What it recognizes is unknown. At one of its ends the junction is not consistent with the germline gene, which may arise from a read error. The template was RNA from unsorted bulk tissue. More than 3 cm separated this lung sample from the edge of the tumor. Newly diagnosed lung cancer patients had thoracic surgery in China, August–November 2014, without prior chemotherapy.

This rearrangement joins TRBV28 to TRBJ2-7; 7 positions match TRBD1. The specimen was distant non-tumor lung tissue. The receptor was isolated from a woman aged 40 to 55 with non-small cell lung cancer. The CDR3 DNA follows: TGTACCAGCAGTTTATACCGACAGGGCGACTACGAGCAGTACTTC. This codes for CTSSLYRQGDYEQYF.